This entry lists 21 T cell receptor beta chains sequenced from one sample in a study of cytomegalovirus exposure and HLA in healthy donors. The PCR was carried out with 60 Vbeta primers and 13 Jbeta primers. The repertoire was sequenced with immunoSEQ multiplex PCR; TCRdb's copy has only in-frame clones and lacks some. In the table there are around 200,000 clones, about four fifths of which are singletons. The sequencing input was PBMCs. These receptors all come from a woman between 45 and 60 years old in good health and CMV-seropositive.

This chain uses TRBV7-9 with TRBJ1-1; D gene ambiguous. The CDR3 is 13 amino acids. CDR1 is SEHNR and CDR2 is FQNEAQ in the germline V gene (reference sequence). V was shortened by 5 bases and J by 1 base, with 8 bases between the two germline ends. The CDR3 nucleotides read TGTGCCAGCAGCCTAATTAAGAACACTGAAGCTTTCTTT. It encodes CASSLIKNTEAFF.

The rearrangement uses TRBV30 and TRBJ1-2; D is unresolved. Germline-derived CDR1 and CDR2 are GTSNPN and SVGIG (reference sequence). The germline V and J ends were trimmed by 3 bases and 0 bases, with 17 bases remaining between them. The CDR3 is made up of 16 amino acids. CDR3 nucleotides: TGTGCCTGGAGCCCCGATTCAGGAAAAGCTAACTATGGCTACACCTTC. Translating gives CAWSPDSGKANYGYTF. The whole variable domain, filled in from reference TRBV30 and TRBJ1-2, reads SQTIHQWPATLVQPVGSPLSLECTVEGTSNPNLYWYRQAAGRGLQLLFYSVGIGQISSEVPQNLSASRPQDRQFILSSKKLLLSDSGFYLCAWSPDSGKANYGYTFGSGTRLTVV.

As to this clone: Other DNA sequences in this sample translate to the same CDR3. V and J are TRBV5-1 and TRBJ2-2; D unresolved. This CDR3 is 13 amino acids long. Germline V lookup: CDR1 SGHRS, CDR2 YFSETQ. V was pared by 0 bases and J by 2 bases, with 2 bases between. The CDR3, as DNA: TGCGCCAGCAGCTTGGCTAACACCGGGGAGCTGTTTTTT. Residues: CASSLANTGELFF.

V and J are TRBV19 and TRBJ2-3, with TRBD1 identical over 7 bases. V dropped 7 bases and J dropped 7; count of bases not matched to a gene: 5. CDR3 length equals 12 residues. The germline V gene encodes CDR1 LNHDA and CDR2 SQIVND (reference sequence). The CDR3 protein is CASTNRGNTQYF. The CDR3 region has the DNA TGTGCCAGTACAAACAGGGGAAATACGCAGTATTTT.

The rearrangement links TRBV4-1 to TRBJ1-2; 7 bases map to TRBD1. Germline CDR1 reads MGHRA; CDR2 reads YSYEKL. This CDR3 spans 18 amino acids. The V and J ends lost 4 bases and 1 base, in that order; junction bases with no gene match: 15. CDR3: CASSPGPSNRGFNYGYTF. In DNA form, the CDR3 reads TGCGCCAGCAGCCCAGGGCCTTCAAACAGGGGATTTAACTATGGCTACACCTTC.

This chain connects TRBV5-1 to TRBJ2-5; D may be TRBD2 (6 bases). Trimming removed 0 bases from V and 1 base from J, with 10 bases in between. Germline V gene data show CDR1 as SGHRS and CDR2 as YFSETQ. This CDR3 contains 15 residues. Written as DNA, the CDR3 is TGCGCCAGCAGCTTGGCCCCGGGGGTCCAAGAGACCCAGTACTTC. This encodes CASSLAPGVQETQYF.

The V gene is TRBV7-8, the J gene TRBJ2-1; TRBD2 is a possible D gene (5 bases). This CDR3 is 11 amino acids long. Trimming stripped 6 bases from V and 9 bases from J, with 9 bases between. The germline CDR1 and CDR2 sequences are SGHVS and FQNEAQ. The CDR3 protein is CASRRGIEQFF. The CDR3 bases are TGTGCCAGCAGGAGAGGGATTGAGCAGTTCTTC.

CDR3 region: CASSGRAAGGPGRPQYF. The CDR3 nucleotides read TGTGCCAGCAGCGGTAGGGCCGCGGGGGGGCCCGGGCGGCCCCAGTACTTC. The chain recombines TRBV9 with TRBJ2-5; 9 bases map to TRBD2. The V gene's germline CDR1 is SGDLS and CDR2 YYNGEE. Unmatched junction bases numbered 18, after V lost 3 bases and J lost 9 bases. The CDR3 extends over 17 amino acids.

J is TRBJ2-7 and V is TRBV6-6; 7 nucleotides align to TRBD1. Germline lookup yields CDR1 MNHNY and CDR2 SVGAGI (reference sequence). This CDR3 is built from 13 residues. V lost 10 bases, J lost 3 bases, and 9 bases stayed unmatched. The CDR3 DNA follows: TGTGCCACCACCCGGGACAGAGGCTACGAGCAGTACTTC. Translation: CATTRDRGYEQYF.

The chain carries TRBV6-5 and TRBJ1-4, with 9 bases fitting TRBD1. The germline gives CDR1 MNHEY, CDR2 SVGAGI. The CDR3 is made up of 13 amino acids. V was clipped by 5 bases and J by 7 bases; unmatched bases: 2. CDR3 in amino acids: CASSRQGGEKLFF. The CDR3 DNA is TGTGCCAGCAGTCGACAGGGGGGTGAAAAACTGTTTTTT.

This clone was detected only once. V is TRBV7-3 and J is TRBJ2-2, with D perhaps TRBD2 (6 bases). V gave up 5 bases and J gave up 4 bases, with 23 bases separating them. This CDR3 contains 18 residues. Per germline, CDR1 SGHTA and CDR2 FQGTGA. This chain's CDR3 is CASSPNSGRVVGTGELFF. The CDR3 coding sequence is TGTGCCAGCAGCCCGAATAGCGGTAGGGTAGTAGGCACCGGGGAGCTGTTTTTT.

There are a few counts of this clone. J is TRBJ1-4 and V is TRBV29-1; D is possibly TRBD1 (5 bases). The CDR3 sequence is 13 residues long. CDR1 SQVTM and CDR2 ANQGSEA come from the germline V gene. V was clipped by 8 bases and J by 2 bases, with 12 bases between them. DNA of the CDR3: TGCAGCACCCGACGGGGGACTAATGAAAAACTGTTTTTT. This sequence encodes CSTRRGTNEKLFF.

The V and J genes are TRBV4-2 and TRBJ1-1; D remains ambiguous. The V end lost 0 bases, the J end lost 3 bases, and 5 bases lay between the germline ends. Germline CDR1 LGHNA, CDR2 YNFKEQ. The CDR3 covers 13 residues. DNA of the CDR3: TGTGCCAGCAGCCAAGACTCCCACACTGAAGCTTTCTTT. Translated, it gives CASSQDSHTEAFF.

The chain combines TRBV5-6 with TRBJ1-2, with D possibly being TRBD1 (6 bases). The CDR3 is 15 residues long. The V end lost 2 bases, the J end lost 4 bases, and 15 bases lay between the germline ends. Germline V CDR1 and CDR2: SGHDT, YYEEEE. CDR3: CASSFPEQGPYGYTF. Here the CDR3 DNA reads TGTGCCAGCAGCTTCCCAGAGCAGGGGCCCTATGGCTACACCTTC.

This clone turned up a few times. J is TRBJ1-1 and V is TRBV4-3; 7 bases are a match to TRBD1. The germline V gene encodes CDR1 LGHNA and CDR2 YSLEER. The CDR3 extends over 14 amino acids. V was clipped by 4 bases and J by 12 bases; unmatched bases: 14. CDR3 DNA: TGCGCCAGCAGCCCACACAGGGGCAGTGTTATGACTTTCTTT. As protein: CASSPHRGSVMTFF.

V usage is TRBV6-5 and J usage is TRBJ1-1; a possible D gene is TRBD1 (6 bases). CDR3 length: 15 residues. V gave up 5 bases and J gave up 0 bases, with 13 bases separating them. CDR1 is MNHEY and CDR2 is SVGAGI in the germline V gene. The CDR3 is CASSGQISMNTEAFF. CDR3 coding DNA: TGTGCCAGCAGTGGACAGATCTCTATGAACACTGAAGCTTTCTTT.

V and J are TRBV18 and TRBJ2-7, with 9 bases matching TRBD1. The CDR3 spans 14 residues. CDR1 is KGHSH, CDR2 LQKENI, per germline. V lost 5 bases, J lost 1 base, and 3 bases stayed unmatched. CDR3 sequence (DNA): TGTGCCAGCTCAGGAGGGACAGGGTCCTACGAGCAGTACTTC. It translates to CASSGGTGSYEQYF. Drawing the rest from reference TRBV18 and TRBJ2-7, the complete variable domain is NAGVMQNPRHLVRRRGQEARLRCSPMKGHSHVYWYRQLPEEGLKFMVYLQKENIIDESGMPKERFSAEFPKEGPSILRIQQVVRGDSAAYFCASSGGTGSYEQYFGPGTRLTVT.

The chain is built from TRBV30 and TRBJ2-6, with D maybe TRBD1 (5 bases). V was pared by 4 bases and J by 1 base, with 14 bases between. This CDR3 is 16 amino acids long. Germline CDR1 GTSNPN, CDR2 SVGIG (reference sequence). CDR3 protein: CAWKAGPASGANVLTF. CDR3 coding DNA: TGTGCCTGGAAGGCAGGGCCTGCTTCTGGGGCCAACGTCCTGACTTTC. The whole variable domain, remainder taken from reference TRBV30 and TRBJ2-6, is SQTIHQWPATLVQPVGSPLSLECTVEGTSNPNLYWYRQAAGRGLQLLFYSVGIGQISSEVPQNLSASRPQDRQFILSSKKLLLSDSGFYLCAWKAGPASGANVLTFGAGSRLTVL.

V is TRBV19 and J is TRBJ2-5, with 10 positions matching TRBD2. The germline CDR1 and CDR2 sequences are LNHDA and SQIVND (reference sequence). The CDR3 has 16 amino acids. V dropped 3 bases and J dropped 5; count of bases not matched to a gene: 9. DNA for the CDR3: TGTGCCAGTAGTATTATTAGCGGGAGGCACGGTGAGACCCAGTACTTC. It is translated as CASSIISGRHGETQYF.

V usage is TRBV27 and J usage is TRBJ1-5; 7 bases are shared with TRBD1. CDR1 and CDR2 (germline): MNHEY, SMNVEV (reference sequence). The V gene end was trimmed by 4 bases and the J gene end by 3 bases; junction bases not matched to a gene: 9. This CDR3 comprises 16 residues. The CDR3 loop is CASSSRTGLDNQPQHF. The CDR3 region has the DNA TGTGCCAGCAGTTCACGGACAGGTTTGGACAATCAGCCCCAGCATTTT.

The chain recombines TRBV19 with TRBJ2-1; 8 bases fit TRBD2. CDR1 and CDR2 (germline): LNHDA, SQIVND (reference sequence). The CDR3 covers 18 residues. The ends lost 0 bases at V and 4 bases at J; junction bases unmatched: 11. Written as DNA, the CDR3 is TGTGCCAGTAGTATAGAGTCCTTTAGCGGGGCCGCATACAATGAGCAGTTCTTC. Amino acids: CASSIESFSGAAYNEQFF.